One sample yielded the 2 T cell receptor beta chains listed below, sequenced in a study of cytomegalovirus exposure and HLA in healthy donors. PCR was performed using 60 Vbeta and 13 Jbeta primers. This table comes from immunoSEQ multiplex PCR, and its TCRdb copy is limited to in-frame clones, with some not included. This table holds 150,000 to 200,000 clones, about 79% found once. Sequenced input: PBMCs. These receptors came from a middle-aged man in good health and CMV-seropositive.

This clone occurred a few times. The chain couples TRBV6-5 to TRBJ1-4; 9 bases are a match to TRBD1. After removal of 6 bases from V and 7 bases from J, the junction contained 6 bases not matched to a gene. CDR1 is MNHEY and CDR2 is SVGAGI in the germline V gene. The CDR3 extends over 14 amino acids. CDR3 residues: CASRYTGGGEKLFF. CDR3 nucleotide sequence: TGTGCCAGCAGGTATACAGGGGGCGGTGAAAAACTGTTTTTT.

CDR3 sequence: CASSEASGRMGASASYEQYF. CDR3 DNA: TGTGCCAGCAGTGAAGCCTCGGGACGGATGGGAGCTAGCGCTTCCTACGAGCAGTACTTC. The rearrangement joins TRBV6-1 to TRBJ2-7; a weak D match, TRBD2 (6 bases). CDR3 size: 20 residues. The ends were cut back, 0 bases at V and 1 base at J, with 25 bases in the middle. CDR1 and CDR2 (germline): MNHNS, SASEGT.